These 19 T cell receptor beta chains originate from one sample sequenced in a study of T cell responses to AZD1222 COVID-19 vaccine. TCRdb's copy holds only in-frame clones and misses some; the assay was immunoSEQ multiplex PCR. This sample has 120,000 to 150,000 clones; roughly 91% occur once, and the top ten carry 1.9%. The sequencing here drew on peripheral blood, taken on day 0 of AZD1222 vaccination. The receptors were gathered from an adult in good health.

The chain links TRBV5-5 to TRBJ1-2; D not certain. V gave up 6 bases and J gave up 2 bases, with 5 bases separating them. Germline CDR1 and CDR2: SGHKS and YYEKEE (reference sequence). The CDR3 runs to 11 residues. CDR3 sequence reads: CASKANYGYTF. The CDR3 nucleotides are TGTGCCAGCAAGGCGAACTATGGCTACACCTTC.

The chain combines TRBV18 with TRBJ1-5; D unresolved. CDR3 length: 14 amino acids. The germline CDR1 and CDR2 sequences are KGHSH and LQKENI. Trimming removed 6 bases from V and 2 bases from J, with 11 bases in between. The CDR3, as DNA: TGTGCCAGCTCGAGTAAGAGCGGCAATCAGCCCCAGCATTTT. Its protein is CASSSKSGNQPQHF. The full variable domain, in which reference TRBV18 and TRBJ1-5 provide the parts outside the CDR3, is NAGVMQNPRHLVRRRGQEARLRCSPMKGHSHVYWYRQLPEEGLKFMVYLQKENIIDESGMPKERFSAEFPKEGPSILRIQQVVRGDSAAYFCASSSKSGNQPQHFGDGTRLSIL.

V gene TRBV18 combines with J gene TRBJ1-4; D gene ambiguous. Germline V gene sequence: CDR1 KGHSH, CDR2 LQKENI. The CDR3 is made up of 16 amino acids. Trimming removed 3 bases from V and 8 bases from J, with 19 bases in between. CDR3 in DNA: TGTGCCAGCTCACCGCGGCCGACGGTCGATGGGGAAAAACTGTTTTTT. Encoded protein: CASSPRPTVDGEKLFF.

V gene TRBV7-9 combines with J gene TRBJ2-5, with 7 nucleotides matching TRBD2. This CDR3 has 15 amino acids. Per germline, CDR1 SEHNR and CDR2 FQNEAQ (reference sequence). With V trimmed by 3 bases and J by 4 bases, 8 bases remained unmatched. The CDR3 DNA reads TGTGCCAGCAGCTTTGGAGGAGAGCGGGGAGAGACCCAGTACTTC. This encodes CASSFGGERGETQYF.

This clone was counted a few times. The chain employs TRBV4-2 and TRBJ1-4; 10 nucleotides line up with TRBD1. The CDR3 has 16 residues. CDR1 and CDR2 from the germline V gene are LGHNA and YNFKEQ. Germline trimming cut 0 bases from V and 4 bases from J; bases unmatched to any gene: 2. This CDR3 reads CASSQEGDRGNEKLFF. The CDR3 DNA sequence: TGTGCCAGCAGCCAAGAGGGGGACAGGGGTAATGAAAAACTGTTTTTT.

The chain couples TRBV18 to TRBJ2-1, with D possibly TRBD2 on 6 matching bases. The V end lost 2 bases, the J end lost 9 bases, and 14 bases lay between the germline ends. CDR3 length equals 14 residues. CDR1 is KGHSH and CDR2 is LQKENI in the germline V gene. The CDR3 DNA sequence: TGTGCCAGCTCACCAGCCCGGGGAGGAGGTGAGCAGTTCTTC. Translation: CASSPARGGGEQFF.

The V and J genes are TRBV7-8 and TRBJ1-6, with a weak D call TRBD1 (5 bases). Trimming took 2 bases from V and 12 from J, leaving 17 bases between them. The CDR3 is 15 residues long. CDR1 and CDR2 from the germline V gene are SGHVS and FQNEAQ. For the CDR3, the DNA is TGTGCCAGCAGCTTACAAGCAGCGGGGGGTGGACCCCTCCACTTT. Amino acid sequence: CASSLQAAGGGPLHF.

V usage is TRBV19 and J usage is TRBJ1-1; TRBD1 matches at 7 bases. After removal of 4 bases from V and 4 bases from J, the junction contained 6 bases not matched to a gene. The CDR3 runs 14 residues. CDR1 is LNHDA, CDR2 SQIVND, per germline (reference sequence). The CDR3 DNA reads as TGTGCCAGTAGTACGACAGGGCGGGGCACTGAAGCTTTCTTT. This translates into CASSTTGRGTEAFF.

The chain links TRBV5-8 to TRBJ1-1; no definite D call. The ends were cut back, 2 bases at V and 3 bases at J, with 14 bases in the middle. Per germline, CDR1 SGHTS and CDR2 YDEGEE. This CDR3 is 15 amino acids long. The chain's CDR3 is CASSFLRGWDTEAFF. For the CDR3, the DNA is TGTGCCAGCAGCTTCCTTCGGGGATGGGACACTGAAGCTTTCTTT.

The CDR3 loop reads CASSQSGEVEAFF. CDR3 DNA sequence: TGTGCCAGCAGCCAGAGTGGGGAGGTTGAAGCTTTCTTT. This chain uses TRBV14 with TRBJ1-1; D not resolved. Germline CDR1 is SGHDN and CDR2 is FVKESK. This CDR3 is built from 13 residues. Trimming removed 3 bases from V and 7 bases from J, with 12 bases in between.

V gene TRBV5-1 combines with J gene TRBJ1-1, with D tentatively TRBD1 (5 bases). V shed 4 bases and J shed 10 bases, with 20 bases lying between them. This CDR3 is 14 amino acids long. Germline CDR1 is SGHRS and CDR2 is YFSETQ. CDR3 bases: TGCGCCAGCAGCCTAGGGCAGGTGGGGACGGCAGCTTTCTTT. It specifies CASSLGQVGTAAFF.

Of note for this clone: A junction end diverges from the germline sequence, so it may reflect a read error. The chain has TRBV6-5 and TRBJ1-1, with D possibly matching TRBD1 (5 bases). The germline gives CDR1 MNHEY, CDR2 SVGAGI. The CDR3 consists of 14 residues. CDR3 residues: CASSAQGPVADAFF. The CDR3 region has the DNA TGTGCCAGCAGCGCTCAGGGTCCCGTGGCTGATGCTTTCTTT.

This sequence joins TRBV11-2 and TRBJ2-1, with D hard to call. Trimming pared 0 bases from V and 0 bases from J, leaving 12 bases between. The CDR3 loop spans 17 amino acids. Germline lookup yields CDR1 SGHAT and CDR2 FQNNGV. CDR3 protein: CASSLDNRAPSYNEQFF. The CDR3, as DNA: TGTGCCAGCAGCTTAGATAACCGGGCGCCCTCCTACAATGAGCAGTTCTTC.

This clone appeared a single time. This chain connects TRBV19 to TRBJ1-6; D gene uncertain. Germline assignment: CDR1 LNHDA and CDR2 SQIVND (reference sequence). The ends were cut back, 10 bases at V and 4 bases at J, with 8 bases in the middle. CDR3 length: 12 amino acids. The CDR3 protein is CATRDYNSPLHF. The CDR3 nucleotides read TGTGCCACCCGGGATTATAATTCACCCCTCCACTTT.

The rearrangement links TRBV18 to TRBJ2-3; possible D gene TRBD2, 6 bases. The germline V and J ends were trimmed by 2 bases and 0 bases, with 9 bases remaining between them. This CDR3 comprises 15 residues. The V gene's germline CDR1 is KGHSH and CDR2 LQKENI. CDR3 sequence reads: CASSPSGRSTDTQYF. CDR3 DNA sequence: TGTGCCAGCTCACCATCCGGGAGAAGCACAGATACGCAGTATTTT.

This chain uses TRBV9 with TRBJ2-3; 7 nucleotides agree with TRBD2. V dropped 4 bases and J dropped 2; count of bases not matched to a gene: 7. From germline, CDR1 is SGDLS and CDR2 YYNGEE. There are 15 residues in the CDR3. CDR3 sequence (DNA): TGTGCCAGCAGCACCCCTAGCGGCAACACAGATACGCAGTATTTT. It yields the protein CASSTPSGNTDTQYF.

The chain carries TRBV10-3 and TRBJ1-2; D is possibly TRBD1 (5 bases). The germline gives CDR1 ENHRY, CDR2 SYGVKD. The CDR3 loop spans 12 amino acids. Trimming shortened V by 1 base and J by 6 bases, and 6 bases separated the two germline ends. CDR3 region: CAISEWGNGYTF. CDR3 DNA sequence: TGTGCCATCAGTGAGTGGGGGAATGGCTACACCTTC.

The rearrangement uses TRBV7-6 and TRBJ2-1; the match to TRBD2 covers 11 bases. The germline V gene encodes CDR1 SGHVS and CDR2 FNYEAQ. This CDR3 has 17 residues. V shed 3 bases, J shed 5 bases, and the junction held 9 bases outside the gene matches. The CDR3 DNA sequence: TGTGCCAGCAGCTTGGGCCTACTAGCGGGAGTAAACAATGAGCAGTTCTTC. Translation: CASSLGLLAGVNNEQFF.

This chain connects TRBV5-4 to TRBJ1-6; possible D gene TRBD1, 5 bases. The CDR3 is made up of 13 amino acids. V lost 1 base to trimming and J lost 10 bases, with 9 bases between them. Germline V lookup: CDR1 SGHNT, CDR2 YYREEE (reference sequence). CDR3 DNA: TGTGCCAGCAGCTTGCAGGGTAAATCACCCCTCCACTTT. Its protein is CASSLQGKSPLHF.